Presented here are 14 T cell receptor beta chains from one specimen sequenced in a study of T cell repertoires in cytomegalovirus infection. TCRdb reprocessed the reads via MiXCR and lists one record per CDR3 protein. The table lists 290,000 or so distinct CDR3 sequences, about a tenth of them singletons. The sequencing sample was made of PBMCs. Receptors were obtained from a human donor in good health (CMV status not recorded). Some clones in this sample may be carry-over from other donors' samples.

This clonotype showed up many times. The chain couples TRBV7-2 to TRBJ1-1; 7 bases fit TRBD1. J was trimmed by 1 base and V by 3 bases; bases with no gene match: 8. The CDR3 length is 16 residues. In germline, CDR1 is SGHTA, CDR2 FQGNSA. CDR3 residues: CASSLARGQKNTEAFF. CDR3 nucleotide sequence: TGTGCCAGCAGCTTGGCGCGGGGACAGAAGAACACTGAAGCTTTCTTT. The complete variable domain, with remaining parts taken from reference TRBV7-2 and TRBJ1-1, reads GAGVSQSPSNKVTEKGKDVELRCDPISGHTALYWYRQSLGQGLEFLIYFQGNSAPDKSGLPSDRFSAERTGGSVSTLTIQRTQQEDSAVYLCASSLARGQKNTEAFFGQGTRLTVV.

This clonotype was recorded at least ten times. The genes are TRBV7-2 and TRBJ2-7; 11 positions match TRBD2. The trim removed 5 bases at V and 3 bases at J, leaving 9 bases unmatched. In germline, CDR1 is SGHTA, CDR2 FQGNSA. The CDR3 spans 16 residues. The CDR3 coding sequence is TGTGCCAGCAGCGAAGGTTCGGGACTAGCGGTCTACGAGCAGTACTTC. Translating it yields CASSEGSGLAVYEQYF.

This clonotype appeared many times. The chain joins TRBV12-3 or TRBV12-4 to TRBJ2-3; TRBD1 is a possible D gene (6 bases). V lost 4 bases to trimming and J lost 2 bases, with 13 bases between them. There are 15 residues in the CDR3. CDR3: CASSYGQTNTDTQYF. CDR3 sequence (DNA): TGTGCCAGCAGTTACGGACAGACAAACACAGATACGCAGTATTTT.

This clonotype occurred many times. The V call is TRBV7-3, the J call TRBJ2-1; TRBD1 matches 9 bases. From germline, CDR1 is SGHTA and CDR2 FQGTGA. V lost 4 bases to trimming and J lost 6 bases; unmatched junction nucleotides: 7. This CDR3 region has 15 residues. CDR3 nucleotide sequence: TGTGCCAGCAGCTCACGAGCGGGACAGGGCAATGAGCAGTTCTTC. It codes for CASSSRAGQGNEQFF.

This clonotype was counted many times. One end of the junction does not line up with germline, which may come from a read error. This chain joins TRBV7-7 and TRBJ2-5; D may be TRBD1 (5 bases). Germline loops: CDR1 SSHAT, CDR2 FNYEAQ (reference sequence). This CDR3 has 14 amino acids. The DNA for the CDR3 is TGTGCTAGCAGCTTGGGGCCATCAAGGGAGACCCAGTACTTC. Translating gives CASSLGPSRETQYF. Full variable domain (rest looked up from reference TRBV7-7 and TRBJ2-5): GAGVSQSPRYKVTKRGQDVTLRCDPISSHATLYWYQQALGQGPEFLTYFNYEAQPDKSGLPSDRFSAERPEGSISTLTIQRTEQRDSAMYRCASSLGPSRETQYFGPGTRLLVL.

V and J are TRBV20-1 and TRBJ2-1; D might be TRBD2 (6 bases). CDR3 size: 17 residues. The V gene lost 0 bases and the J gene lost 0 bases, with 15 bases spanning the gap. CDR1 and CDR2 from the germline V gene are DFQATT and SNEGSKA (reference sequence). In nucleotides, the CDR3 is TGCAGTGCTAGAGATGCGGGGAGGATCGGCTCCTACAATGAGCAGTTCTTC. This encodes CSARDAGRIGSYNEQFF.

This clonotype was found a few times. The V call is TRBV29-1, the J call TRBJ2-1; the D is unclear. This CDR3 region has 17 residues. V lost 0 bases and J 0 bases, leaving 15 bases between the germline ends. Germline V gene lookup returns CDR1 SQVTM and CDR2 ANQGSEA. CDR3 sequence (DNA): TGCAGCGTTGAAGATATAGCTAGGGTGAGCTCCTACAATGAGCAGTTCTTC. This encodes CSVEDIARVSSYNEQFF.

This clonotype was detected many times. CDR3 loop: CSAPARGQGAATQYF. CDR3 in DNA: TGCAGTGCTCCGGCACGGGGACAGGGGGCAGCGACCCAGTACTTC. The chain uses TRBV20-1 and TRBJ2-5, with TRBD1 identical over 12 bases. Losses at the gene ends were 5 bases for V and 7 bases for J; bases not matched to a gene: 11. The CDR3 runs to 15 residues. The V gene's germline CDR1 is DFQATT and CDR2 SNEGSKA (reference sequence).

The chain joins TRBV24-1 to TRBJ2-1; D ambiguous. Germline V gives CDR1 KGHDR, CDR2 SFDVKD. V was cut by 3 bases and J by 3 bases, with 5 bases left in between. The CDR3 sequence is 13 residues long. The CDR3, as DNA: TGTGCCACCAGTGATGGCTTCTACAATGAGCAGTTCTTC. This encodes CATSDGFYNEQFF.

This clonotype was seen at least ten times. The V and J genes are TRBV28 and TRBJ1-6; D is undetermined. V gave up 7 bases and J gave up 5 bases, with 18 bases separating them. Germline values: CDR1 MDHEN, CDR2 SYDVKM. CDR3 length: 16 residues. The CDR3 bases are TGTGCCAGCACTTACGCCCGGGCAGCTAATAATTCACCCCTCCACTTT. This codes for CASTYARAANNSPLHF.

The sample holds many counts of this clonotype. The chain uses TRBV7-9 and TRBJ1-2; a weak D match, TRBD1 (6 bases). V was trimmed by 1 base and J by 6 bases, leaving 15 bases between them. The germline CDR1 and CDR2 sequences are SEHNR and FQNEAQ (reference sequence). The CDR3 loop spans 15 amino acids. As DNA, the CDR3 is TGTGCCAGCAGCTTAGTCGGGACACAATTCGATGGCTACACCTTC. The encoded protein is CASSLVGTQFDGYTF.

This clonotype was detected ten times or more. The chain links TRBV2 to TRBJ2-7; 7 bases map to TRBD1. The V gene end was trimmed by 8 bases and the J gene end by 3 bases; junction bases not matched to a gene: 7. Looked up from germline, CDR1 is SNHLY and CDR2 is FYNNEI. The CDR3 runs 13 residues. CDR3 sequence: CASELGQYYEQYF. Written as DNA, the CDR3 is TGTGCCAGCGAGTTGGGACAGTACTACGAGCAGTACTTC.

This clonotype was counted at least ten times. The J gene is TRBJ2-1, the V gene TRBV7-6; D is unclear. Germline assignment: CDR1 SGHVS and CDR2 FNYEAQ. Between the trimmed V and J ends, which lost 5 bases and 0 bases, there was a span of 17 bases. This CDR3 has 17 residues. This CDR3 reads CASSPTPRPSSYNEQFF. In DNA form, the CDR3 reads TGTGCCAGCAGCCCGACACCCCGGCCTAGCTCCTACAATGAGCAGTTCTTC.

This clonotype was found many times. The chain carries TRBV6-5 and TRBJ2-7, with 8 bases aligning to TRBD1. V shed 2 bases and J 2 bases; nucleotides not matched to a gene: 2. This CDR3 comprises 14 residues. From germline, CDR1 is MNHEY and CDR2 SVGAGI. CDR3 nucleotides: TGTGCCAGCAGTTACCAGACAGGGGCCTACGAGCAGTACTTC. Protein product: CASSYQTGAYEQYF.